The T cell receptor beta chain described here comes from a study of cytomegalovirus exposure and HLA in healthy donors. General study results and limits: Some segments of the V type, notably TRBV6-2 and TRBV6-3, were excluded as indistinguishable. When analyzed later, a missense DCLRE1C variant was found to be linked to TCR beta V- and J-gene trimming. An observed cluster of highly shared sequence variants was recorded as a likely sequencing artifact.

The CDR3 runs 15 residues. Germline-derived CDR1 and CDR2 are SGHNT and YYREEE (reference sequence). Trimming removed 4 bases from V and 0 bases from J; junction bases left unmatched: 4. It was with 60 Vbeta and 13 Jbeta primers that the PCR ran. Sequencing was performed with immunoSEQ multiplex PCR; in TCRdb, only in-frame clones are kept and a portion is missing. Among around 120,000 clones listed, about 71% were seen once. Details on this clone: Its antigen remains unknown.

The receptor was derived from a woman aged 60-70 years in good health and CMV-seropositive. The sequencing sample was made of PBMCs. The gene calls are TRBV5-4 and TRBJ2-7; 10 bases are a match to TRBD2. The DNA for the CDR3 is TGTGCCAGCAGCGCACTAGCGGGGCACTCCTACGAGCAGTACTTC. Amino acid sequence: CASSALAGHSYEQYF.